The 25 T cell receptor beta chains listed next were all sequenced from one sample in a study of blood T cell repertoires in COVID-19. Data came from immunoSEQ multiplex PCR; TCRdb stores just in-frame clones and leaves some out. The sample shows about 300,000 clones, 70% to 90% of them seen only once. The source material was PBMCs or T cells enriched from blood (not recorded which). These receptors came from a woman younger than 35 who had recovered from COVID-19.

The chain couples TRBV9 to TRBJ1-1; 8 positions agree with TRBD1. The germline V gene encodes CDR1 SGDLS and CDR2 YYNGEE. This CDR3 is built from 16 residues. With V trimmed by 3 bases and J by 10 bases, 17 bases remained unmatched. The CDR3 reads CASSAGGTGGVRRAFF. CDR3 DNA: TGTGCCAGCAGCGCCGGCGGGACAGGCGGGGTACGGAGAGCTTTCTTT.

V gene TRBV5-1 combines with J gene TRBJ2-7; TRBD1 matches at 10 bases. From germline, CDR1 is SGHRS and CDR2 YFSETQ. There are 15 residues in the CDR3. V was pared by 4 bases and J by 5 bases, with 9 bases of the junction left unmatched. CDR3 sequence (DNA): TGCGCCAGCAGCAAACCGGGACAGGGGATTCACGAGCAGTACTTC. It yields the protein CASSKPGQGIHEQYF.

The genes are TRBV28 and TRBJ1-1; the D gene is possibly TRBD1 (6 bases). In germline, CDR1 is MDHEN, CDR2 SYDVKM. This CDR3 region has 16 residues. The V gene lost 2 bases and the J gene lost 5 bases, with 18 bases spanning the gap. CDR3: CASSLRGILRGTEAFF. The CDR3 coding sequence is TGTGCCAGCAGTTTAAGGGGGATCCTTAGAGGGACTGAAGCTTTCTTT.

Comments on this clone: Additional DNA sequences in this sample encode the identical CDR3. The V call is TRBV14, the J call TRBJ1-6; 11 bases map to TRBD1. In germline, CDR1 is SGHDN, CDR2 FVKESK. The CDR3 length is 14 residues. The trim removed 4 bases at V and 9 bases at J, leaving 2 bases unmatched. The CDR3 DNA reads TGTGCCAGCAGCCTAGGGACAGGGGGTTCACCCCTCCACTTT. Translated, it gives CASSLGTGGSPLHF.

The genes are TRBV9 and TRBJ2-3, with 10 positions matching TRBD2. Trimming at V came to 3 bases and at J to 1 base, leaving 5 bases not matched to a gene. This CDR3 comprises 16 residues. From germline, CDR1 is SGDLS and CDR2 YYNGEE. The CDR3 coding sequence is TGTGCCAGCAGCGCCAGGACTAGCGGCGGCACAGATACGCAGTATTTT. Its translation is CASSARTSGGTDTQYF.

The V and J genes are TRBV11-2 and TRBJ1-2, with D possibly being TRBD1 (5 bases). The CDR3 totals 15 residues. Germline CDR1 is SGHAT and CDR2 is FQNNGV. Deletions cut 3 bases from V and 4 bases from J, with 15 bases between. The CDR3 reads CASSFLTGDAYGYTF. The CDR3 nucleotides read TGTGCCAGCAGCTTCCTAACAGGAGACGCCTATGGCTACACCTTC.

This clone was counted a single time. V gene TRBV20-1 combines with J gene TRBJ1-2; TRBD1 might be the D (6 bases). Germline V CDR1 and CDR2: DFQATT, SNEGSKA (reference sequence). The V and J ends lost 5 bases and 8 bases respectively, with 12 bases between them. This CDR3 is built from 11 residues. CDR3 nucleotide sequence: TGCAGTGCTGGTCGGACAGACGGCTACACCTTC. Protein product: CSAGRTDGYTF.

This chain joins TRBV5-1 and TRBJ1-1; D gene unclear. V lost 0 bases and J 3 bases, leaving 6 bases between the germline ends. Germline V gives CDR1 SGHRS, CDR2 YFSETQ. CDR3 length: 13 amino acids. Here the CDR3 reads CASSLGQDTEAFF. In DNA, the CDR3 is TGCGCCAGCAGCTTGGGGCAGGACACTGAAGCTTTCTTT.

This clone was seen only once. The chain is built from TRBV19 and TRBJ2-5; 7 bases align to TRBD1. The CDR3 loop spans 19 amino acids. Looked up from germline, CDR1 is LNHDA and CDR2 is SQIVND (reference sequence). After removal of 4 bases from V and 5 bases from J, the junction contained 22 bases not matched to a gene. The CDR3 reads CASSKGTVNVRPKTETQYF. The CDR3 DNA reads TGTGCCAGTAGTAAAGGGACAGTGAATGTGCGTCCTAAGACGGAGACCCAGTACTTC.

This chain uses TRBV7-9 with TRBJ2-5; tentative D call: TRBD1 (6 bases). From germline, CDR1 is SEHNR and CDR2 FQNEAQ (reference sequence). Trimming pared 5 bases from V and 5 bases from J, leaving 12 bases between. The CDR3 spans 13 residues. The CDR3, as DNA: TGTGCCAGCAGCCCGGGACAATTGGAGACCCAGTACTTC. As protein: CASSPGQLETQYF.

In nucleotides, the CDR3 is TGTGCCAGCAGCCAAGGGACTGCGGAGCAGTTCTTC. Its protein is CASSQGTAEQFF. The chain recombines TRBV3-1 (or the pseudogene TRBV3-2) with TRBJ2-1, with a possible D match to TRBD2 (5 bases). The CDR3 contains 12 residues. Germline-derived CDR1 and CDR2 are LGHDT and YNNKEL (reference sequence). The germline V and J ends were trimmed by 1 base and 10 bases, with 8 bases remaining between them.

The chain recombines TRBV18 with TRBJ1-2, with a possible D match to TRBD1 (5 bases). This CDR3 comprises 13 residues. V was pared by 5 bases and J by 4 bases, with 11 bases between. CDR1 is KGHSH and CDR2 is LQKENI in the germline V gene. This CDR3 reads CASSATGVYGYTF. The CDR3 bases are TGTGCCAGCTCAGCCACAGGAGTCTATGGCTACACCTTC. The whole variable domain, remainder taken from reference TRBV18 and TRBJ1-2, is NAGVMQNPRHLVRRRGQEARLRCSPMKGHSHVYWYRQLPEEGLKFMVYLQKENIIDESGMPKERFSAEFPKEGPSILRIQQVVRGDSAAYFCASSATGVYGYTFGSGTRLTVV.

This clone was observed many times. The chain is built from TRBV11-2 and TRBJ1-1; TRBD1 matches 7 bases. Germline loops: CDR1 SGHAT, CDR2 FQNNGV. The CDR3 extends over 12 amino acids. The ends lost 5 bases at V and 8 bases at J; junction bases unmatched: 5. This CDR3 is CASSAQGQEAFF. For the CDR3, the DNA is TGTGCCAGCAGCGCCCAGGGACAGGAAGCTTTCTTT.

This chain links TRBV19 with TRBJ1-5; D is ambiguous. Trimming left V 5 bases short and J 4 bases short, with 18 bases between. In germline, CDR1 is LNHDA, CDR2 SQIVND (reference sequence). The CDR3 consists of 16 residues. The CDR3 DNA follows: TGTGCCAGTAGTCCGCACGCGGGGAGGAGAAATCAGCCCCAGCATTTT. Its protein product is CASSPHAGRRNQPQHF.

The chain links TRBV4-1 to TRBJ2-3; 7 positions agree with TRBD2. From germline, CDR1 is MGHRA and CDR2 YSYEKL. V shed 3 bases and J 3 bases; nucleotides not matched to a gene: 12. The CDR3 is made up of 17 amino acids. CDR3 DNA sequence: TGCGCCAGCAGCCATAATACTAGGGGAGGGCGAACAGATACGCAGTATTTT. Its translation: CASSHNTRGGRTDTQYF.

This clone turned up a few times. The rearrangement links TRBV2 to TRBJ1-5; D might be TRBD1 (5 bases). Trimming shortened V by 4 bases and J by 3 bases, and 7 bases separated the two germline ends. This CDR3 has 13 amino acids. The germline V gene encodes CDR1 SNHLY and CDR2 FYNNEI. CDR3 DNA sequence: TGTGCCAGCAGTGCACAGGTCAATCAGCCCCAGCATTTT. As protein: CASSAQVNQPQHF.

This chain links TRBV5-8 with TRBJ2-5; 7 nucleotides match TRBD1. The germline V gene has CDR1 SGHTS and CDR2 YDEGEE. This CDR3 contains 13 residues. The V segment lost 7 bases and the J segment 5 bases; nucleotides outside the gene matches: 8. The CDR3 here is CASYLQGSETQYF. Here the CDR3 DNA reads TGTGCCAGCTATCTACAGGGGTCGGAGACCCAGTACTTC.

This rearrangement joins TRBV9 to TRBJ2-3, with 7 bases lining up with TRBD2. Germline V gene sequence: CDR1 SGDLS, CDR2 YYNGEE. The junction had 10 bases not matched to a gene; V was cut back by 0 bases and J by 6 bases. This CDR3 is built from 16 residues. The CDR3 DNA sequence: TGTGCCAGCAGCGTAGGGGGCGGGAGTGTTGTTGATACGCAGTATTTT. Translation gives CASSVGGGSVVDTQYF.

The CDR3 sequence: CASAELAGGGNEQFF. DNA for the CDR3: TGTGCCAGTGCAGAACTAGCGGGAGGGGGCAATGAGCAGTTCTTC. The rearrangement uses TRBV19 and TRBJ2-1; 13 bases are a match to TRBD2. The CDR3 spans 15 residues. Unmatched junction bases numbered 7, after V lost 8 bases and J lost 6 bases. Germline V gene data show CDR1 as LNHDA and CDR2 as SQIVND (reference sequence).

The genes are TRBV28 and TRBJ1-2; 11 nucleotides line up with TRBD1. Looked up from germline, CDR1 is MDHEN and CDR2 is SYDVKM. The V segment lost 5 bases and the J segment 5 bases; nucleotides outside the gene matches: 7. The CDR3 length is 15 residues. The CDR3: CASSPGQGASYGYTF. The CDR3 DNA reads TGTGCCAGCAGTCCCGGACAGGGGGCGAGTTATGGCTACACCTTC.

This CDR3 reads CASSFPGQGGTF. As DNA, the CDR3 is TGTGCCAGCAGTTTCCCGGGACAGGGGGGCACCTTC. V usage is TRBV27 and J usage is TRBJ1-2, with 11 nucleotides matching TRBD1. CDR3 length: 12 residues. Germline trimming cut 3 bases from V and 13 bases from J; bases unmatched to any gene: 4. Germline CDR1 and CDR2: MNHEY and SMNVEV (reference sequence).

This rearrangement joins TRBV21-1 to TRBJ2-3; TRBD2 is taken as the D call from the table, unchecked against the DNA. TRBV21-1 is a known pseudogene. This CDR3 has 15 residues. Here the CDR3 DNA reads TGTGCCAGCAGCAAAGCGCGCGGAATCACAGATACGCAGTATTTT. This codes for CASSKARGITDTQYF.

For the CDR3, the DNA is TGTGCCAGCAGTGTATCAGGGGGCGCGAATGAAAAACTGTTTTTT. Encoded protein: CASSVSGGANEKLFF. The V call is TRBV6-4, the J call TRBJ1-4; 8 nucleotides line up with TRBD1. Germline CDR1 is MRHNA and CDR2 is SNTAGT. V trimming: 4 bases; J trimming: 5 bases; junction bases outside the gene matches: 6. CDR3 size: 15 residues.

The chain couples TRBV6-5 to TRBJ1-2, with 9 bases aligning to TRBD1. CDR1 and CDR2 (germline): MNHEY, SVGAGI. The CDR3 runs 13 residues. V was clipped by 6 bases and J by 6 bases; unmatched bases: 5. The CDR3: CASSRDRADGYTF. The CDR3 region has the DNA TGTGCCAGCAGCCGGGACAGGGCAGATGGCTACACCTTC.

The chain joins TRBV27 to TRBJ1-2; 7 nucleotides align to TRBD1. Trimming at V came to 6 bases and at J to 7 bases, leaving 8 bases not matched to a gene. This CDR3 is 13 amino acids long. CDR1 and CDR2 from the germline V gene are MNHEY and SMNVEV (reference sequence). The CDR3 region is CASSLQGPLGYTF. The CDR3 DNA sequence: TGTGCCAGCAGCTTACAGGGGCCCCTTGGCTACACCTTC.